The rows below give T cell receptor beta chains drawn from one sample of a study of early T cells in non-severe SARS-CoV-2 infection. TCRdb called the 5' RACE reads again in MiXCR, with one record for every CDR3 protein. The sample lists 75,000 to 90,000 distinct CDR3 sequences; around 13% were seen once. Specimen: whole blood. The receptors were sampled from an adult who was a healthcare worker with PCR-confirmed SARS-CoV-2 infection or an uninfected control (not recorded which). CDR3s include the opening cysteine and the closing phenylalanine or tryptophan. D genes are given only for firm matches. The size field is filled for only some rows; it gives once, few, many or a size class.

d_gene	abundance	len	v_gene	j_gene	CDR3aa	CDR3nt
-	many	12	TRBV28	TRBJ2-1	CASSFVNNEQFF	TGTGCCAGCAGTTTCGTGAACAATGAGCAGTTCTTC
TRBD1	many	14	TRBV7-9	TRBJ2-1	CASSSGQGANEQFF	TGTGCCAGCAGCTCCGGACAGGGGGCGAATGAGCAGTTCTTC
-	-	16	TRBV7-8	TRBJ2-3	CASSSLLVGVSDTQYF	TGTGCCAGCAGCTCGTTACTAGTGGGAGTCTCGGATACGCAGTATTTT
TRBD1	few	12	TRBV24-1	TRBJ2-7	CALRGQAYEQYF	TGTGCCCTAAGGGGACAGGCCTACGAGCAGTACTTC
TRBD2	many	18	TRBV7-2	TRBJ2-2	CASSLGTSGSLHDGELFF	TGTGCCAGCAGCTTAGGCACTAGCGGGAGTTTGCATGACGGGGAGCTGTTTTTT
TRBD1	-	14	TRBV6-5	TRBJ1-6	CASTLGQGGSPLHF	TGTGCCAGCACCCTCGGACAGGGAGGGTCACCCCTCCACTTT
-	many	14	TRBV3-1	TRBJ1-2	CASSLGSGTYGYTF	TGTGCCAGCAGCCTAGGGTCGGGCACCTATGGCTACACCTTC
TRBD2	few	14	TRBV12-3/TRBV12-4	TRBJ2-1	CASLLAGRIREQFF	TGTGCCAGCCTTCTAGCGGGCAGGATTCGTGAGCAGTTCTTC
-	many	16	TRBV28	TRBJ2-4	CASSIRQMLAKNIQYF	TGTGCCAGCAGTATAAGACAGATGCTAGCCAAAAACATTCAGTACTTC
TRBD2	many	16	TRBV11-2	TRBJ2-3	CASNQRTSGGTDTQYF	TGTGCCAGCAACCAAAGGACTAGCGGGGGAACAGATACGCAGTATTTT
-	-	13	TRBV29-1	TRBJ1-5	CSASPRGGQPQHF	TGCAGCGCCAGCCCCAGGGGCGGGCAGCCCCAGCATTTT
-	-	17	TRBV5-1	TRBJ2-3	CASSLELARASTDTQYF	TGCGCCAGCAGCTTGGAGCTAGCCCGAGCTAGCACAGATACGCAGTATTTT
-	-	12	TRBV29-1	TRBJ2-5	CSGLPTEETQYF	TGCAGCGGGCTCCCGACGGAAGAGACCCAGTACTTC